These T cell receptor beta chains were read from a single sample in a study of T cell responses to AZD1222 COVID-19 vaccine. Generated by immunoSEQ multiplex PCR, the TCRdb table keeps only in-frame clones and is missing some. The data contain roughly 50,000 clones, roughly 90% of them singletons. The input for sequencing was peripheral blood, taken 28 days after the second AZD1222 dose. The receptors were sampled from an adult who received the AZD1222 COVID-19 vaccine. The CDR3 runs from the conserved cysteine through the conserved F or W. D genes are given only for firm matches. Rows give clone size only sometimes, using once, few, many, or a class for an expanded clone.

clone size	D gene	V gene	J gene	CDR3 protein	CDR3 DNA
-	-	TRBV6-2/TRBV6-3	TRBJ2-5	CASSLPRGTQYF	TGTGCCAGCAGTCTCCCCCGGGGCACCCAGTACTTC
once	-	TRBV18	TRBJ1-2	CASSPGGVYGYTF	TGTGCCAGCTCACCAGGAGGGGTATATGGCTACACCTTC
-	TRBD1	TRBV5-4	TRBJ1-1	CASSRDRTTLLAFF	TGTGCCAGCAGCAGGGACAGGACAACGCTTTTGGCTTTCTTT
once	TRBD2	TRBV5-1	TRBJ2-3	CASSLTSGSTDTQYF	TGCGCCAGCAGCTTGACTAGCGGGAGCACAGATACGCAGTATTTT
-	-	TRBV19	TRBJ2-3	CASTTARDTSNTDTQYF	TGTGCCAGTACCACGGCCCGGGACACCTCGAACACAGATACGCAGTATTTT
few	-	TRBV14	TRBJ1-2	CASSQRGRGYTF	TGTGCCAGCAGCCAGAGGGGCAGGGGCTACACCTTC
-	-	TRBV30	TRBJ1-4	CAWSRVDEKLFF	TGTGCCTGGAGCCGGGTGGATGAAAAACTGTTTTTT
once	TRBD2	TRBV5-1	TRBJ2-1	CASSWAGLADNEQFF	TGCGCCAGCAGCTGGGCCGGACTAGCGGACAATGAGCAGTTCTTC
-	-	TRBV25-1	TRBJ2-2	CASSESREAGELFF	TGTGCCAGCAGTGAATCGAGGGAGGCCGGGGAGCTGTTTTTT
-	-	TRBV6-5	TRBJ1-5	CASSRGSSNQPQHF	TGTGCCAGCAGTAGGGGTTCTAGCAATCAGCCCCAGCATTTT
once	-	TRBV6-1	TRBJ1-1	CASSVGQGVTRMNTEAFF	TGTGCCAGCAGTGTCGGGCAGGGCGTAACTAGAATGAACACTGAAGCTTTCTTT
-	TRBD2	TRBV2	TRBJ2-7	CASTSWRTSGNSTYEQYF	TGTGCCAGCACCTCCTGGAGGACTAGCGGGAATTCCACCTACGAGCAGTACTTC
-	-	TRBV30	TRBJ1-5	CAWSVTGASNQPQHF	TGTGCCTGGAGTGTTACTGGGGCGAGCAATCAGCCCCAGCATTTT
once	-	TRBV6-5	TRBJ1-1	CASSPSLGGVTEAFF	TGTGCCAGCAGCCCCTCCCTGGGGGGCGTCACTGAAGCTTTCTTT
-	-	TRBV24-1	TRBJ2-1	CATSDRATNEQFF	TGTGCCACCAGTGATCGAGCAACCAATGAGCAGTTCTTC
-	-	TRBV28	TRBJ1-2	CASRTGGYGYTF	TGTGCCAGCCGCACCGGGGGATATGGCTACACCTTC
-	TRBD2	TRBV7-3	TRBJ2-3	CASSLAPIAREGPDTQYF	TGTGCCAGCAGCTTAGCCCCTATAGCCCGGGAGGGCCCAGATACGCAGTATTTT
-	-	TRBV6-2/TRBV6-3	TRBJ2-5	CASSLGGRTRETQYF	TGTGCCAGCAGTTTAGGAGGGAGAACGCGAGAGACCCAGTACTTC
-	-	TRBV5-1	TRBJ1-1	CASSLGLMGTEAFF	TGCGCCAGCAGCCTGGGTCTCATGGGGACTGAAGCTTTCTTT
-	-	TRBV28	TRBJ2-7	CASSVNLAYEQYF	TGTGCCAGCAGCGTAAACCTAGCTTACGAGCAGTACTTC
-	-	TRBV9	TRBJ1-6	CASSVGADYNSPLHF	TGTGCCAGCAGCGTAGGGGCGGACTATAATTCACCCCTCCACTTT
-	TRBD1	TRBV30	TRBJ1-2	CAWSGGQGRGYTF	TGTGCCTGGAGTGGAGGACAGGGCCGTGGCTACACCTTC
-	-	TRBV9	TRBJ1-1	CASTPHGMNTEAFF	TGTGCCAGCACCCCCCACGGGATGAACACTGAAGCTTTCTTT
-	TRBD1	TRBV11-3	TRBJ2-3	CASSLSTGGYVADTQYF	TGTGCCAGCAGCCTATCGACAGGGGGCTATGTCGCAGATACGCAGTATTTT
-	TRBD1	TRBV12-3/TRBV12-4	TRBJ1-5	CASSLTGGQPQHF	TGTGCCAGCAGTTTGACAGGGGGCCAGCCCCAGCATTTT
few	TRBD2	TRBV5-4	TRBJ2-2	CASSFVAGDTGELFF	TGTGCCAGCAGCTTTGTAGCGGGAGACACCGGGGAGCTGTTTTTT
-	TRBD2	TRBV7-8	TRBJ2-1	CASKGLAGGSEQFF	TGTGCCAGCAAGGGACTAGCGGGAGGGTCTGAGCAGTTCTTC
-	-	TRBV6-5	TRBJ1-5	CASSPRTSPYQPQHF	TGTGCCAGCAGTCCCCGGACCTCCCCTTATCAGCCCCAGCATTTT
once	-	TRBV27	TRBJ1-2	CASSWAPWGGYTF	TGTGCCAGCAGCTGGGCCCCGTGGGGTGGCTACACCTTC
once	TRBD2	TRBV5-1	TRBJ2-2	CASSLTGTSGTGELFF	TGCGCCAGCAGCTTGACCGGGACTAGCGGCACCGGGGAGCTGTTTTTT
-	-	TRBV15	TRBJ2-1	CATSSAGTHNEQFF	TGTGCCACTTCGTCGGCGGGCACCCACAATGAGCAGTTCTTC